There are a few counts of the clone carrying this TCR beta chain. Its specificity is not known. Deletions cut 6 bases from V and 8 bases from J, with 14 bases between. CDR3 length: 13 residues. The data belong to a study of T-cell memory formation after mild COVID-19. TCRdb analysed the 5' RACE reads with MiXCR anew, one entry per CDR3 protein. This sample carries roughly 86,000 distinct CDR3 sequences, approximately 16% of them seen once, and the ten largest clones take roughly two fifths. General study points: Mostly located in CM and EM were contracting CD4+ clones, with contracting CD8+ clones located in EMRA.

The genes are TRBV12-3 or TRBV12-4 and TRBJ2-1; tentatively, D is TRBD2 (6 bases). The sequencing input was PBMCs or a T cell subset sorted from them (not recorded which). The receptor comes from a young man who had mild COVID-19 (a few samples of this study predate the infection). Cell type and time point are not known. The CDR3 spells CASSRRLVDEQFF. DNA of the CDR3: TGTGCCAGCAGCCGTCGACTAGTCGATGAGCAGTTCTTC.